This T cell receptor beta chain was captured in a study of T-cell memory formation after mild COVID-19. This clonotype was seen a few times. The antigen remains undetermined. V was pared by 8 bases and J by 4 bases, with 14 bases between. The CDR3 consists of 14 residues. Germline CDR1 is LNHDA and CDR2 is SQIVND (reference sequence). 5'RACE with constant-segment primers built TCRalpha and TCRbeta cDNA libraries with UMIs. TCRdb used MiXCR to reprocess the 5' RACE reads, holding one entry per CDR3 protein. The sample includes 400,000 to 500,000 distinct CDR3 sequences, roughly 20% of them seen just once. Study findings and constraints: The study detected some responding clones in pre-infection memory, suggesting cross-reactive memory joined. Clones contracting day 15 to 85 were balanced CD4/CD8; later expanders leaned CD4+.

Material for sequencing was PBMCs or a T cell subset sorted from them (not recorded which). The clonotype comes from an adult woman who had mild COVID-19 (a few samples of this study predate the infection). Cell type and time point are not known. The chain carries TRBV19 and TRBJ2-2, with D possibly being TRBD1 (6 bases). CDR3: CASYGQSGTGELFF. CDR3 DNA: TGTGCCAGTTACGGACAGAGCGGCACCGGGGAGCTGTTTTTT.